Reported below is one TCR beta chain. Germline lookup yields CDR1 SNHLY and CDR2 FYNNEI. After removal of 7 bases from V and 10 bases from J, the junction contained 10 bases not matched to a gene. This CDR3 region has 14 residues. Assay: immunoSEQ multiplex PCR; the TCRdb copy retains only in-frame clones and omits some. Altogether about 200,000 clones are present, about 90% being singletons, with the ten largest covering around 0.84%. The sample comes from a study of blood T cell repertoires in COVID-19. Whole-study context: The samples span acute and convalescent COVID-19 from the United States, Italy and Spain.

The sequencing input was peripheral blood. The chain has TRBV2 and TRBJ1-2; TRBD1 aligns across 12 bases. The sequence was collected from a man between 60 and 75 years old with COVID-19, enrolled during active disease. The CDR3 loop is CASTRRGTGGDYTF. CDR3 coding DNA: TGTGCCAGCACCCGCCGGGGGACAGGGGGCGACTACACCTTC.